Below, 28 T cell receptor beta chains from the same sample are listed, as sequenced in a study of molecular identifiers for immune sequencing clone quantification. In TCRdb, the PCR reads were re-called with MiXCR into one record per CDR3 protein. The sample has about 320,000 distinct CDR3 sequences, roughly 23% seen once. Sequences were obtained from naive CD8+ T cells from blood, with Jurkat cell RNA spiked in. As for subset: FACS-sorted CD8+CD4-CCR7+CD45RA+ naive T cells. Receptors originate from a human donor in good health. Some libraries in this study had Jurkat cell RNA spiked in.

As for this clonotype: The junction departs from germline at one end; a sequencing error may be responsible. CDR3 in amino acids: CASSARDSPYERHF. The CDR3 coding sequence is TGTGCCAGCAGCGCCCGGGACAGTCCCTACGAGCGGCACTTC. The chain recombines TRBV7-9 with TRBJ2-7, with 7 bases identical to TRBD1. Germline loops: CDR1 SEHNR, CDR2 FQNEAQ (reference sequence). The CDR3 consists of 14 residues.

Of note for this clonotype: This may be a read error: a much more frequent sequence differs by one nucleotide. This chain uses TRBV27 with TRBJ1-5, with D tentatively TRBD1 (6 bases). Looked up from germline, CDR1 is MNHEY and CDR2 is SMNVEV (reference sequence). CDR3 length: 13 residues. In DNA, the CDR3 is TGTGGCAGCAGAGACAGGTACGATCAGCCCCAGCATTTT. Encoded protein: CGSRDRYDQPQHF.

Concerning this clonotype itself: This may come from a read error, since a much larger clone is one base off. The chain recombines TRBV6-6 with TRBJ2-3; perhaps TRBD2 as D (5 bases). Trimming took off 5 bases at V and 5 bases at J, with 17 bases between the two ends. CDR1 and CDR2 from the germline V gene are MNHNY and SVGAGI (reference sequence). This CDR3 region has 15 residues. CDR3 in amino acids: CASSPLGPGGDTQYF. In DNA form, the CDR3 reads TGTGCCAGCAGTCCGCTCGGCCCCGGAGGAGATACGCAGTATTTT.

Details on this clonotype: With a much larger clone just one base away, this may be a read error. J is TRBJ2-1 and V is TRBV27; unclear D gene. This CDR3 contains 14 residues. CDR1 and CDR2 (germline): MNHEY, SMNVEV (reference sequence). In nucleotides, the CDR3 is TGTGCCGGCAGTTTACCCCCTCCATACAATGAGCAGTTCTTC. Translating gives CAGSLPPPYNEQFF.

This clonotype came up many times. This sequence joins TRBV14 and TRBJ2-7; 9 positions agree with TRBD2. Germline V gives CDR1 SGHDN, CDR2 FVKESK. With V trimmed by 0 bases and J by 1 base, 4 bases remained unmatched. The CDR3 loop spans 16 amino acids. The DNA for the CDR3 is TGTGCCAGCAGCCAAGATTCGGGACTAGCATCCTACGAGCAGTACTTC. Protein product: CASSQDSGLASYEQYF.

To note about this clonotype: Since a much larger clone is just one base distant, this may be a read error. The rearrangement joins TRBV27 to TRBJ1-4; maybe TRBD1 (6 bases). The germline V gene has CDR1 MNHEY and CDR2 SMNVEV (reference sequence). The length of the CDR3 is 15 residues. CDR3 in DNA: TGTGCCAGCACGACAAGCAGGGGACTTAATGAAAAACTGCTTTTT. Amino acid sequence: CASTTSRGLNEKLLF.

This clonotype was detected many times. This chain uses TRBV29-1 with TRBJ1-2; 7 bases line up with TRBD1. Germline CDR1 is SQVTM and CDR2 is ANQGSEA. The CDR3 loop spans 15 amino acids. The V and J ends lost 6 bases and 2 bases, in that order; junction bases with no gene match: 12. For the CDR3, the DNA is TGCAGCGTGACTGGGGACAGCCGATTCAACTATGGCTACACCTTC. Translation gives CSVTGDSRFNYGYTF.

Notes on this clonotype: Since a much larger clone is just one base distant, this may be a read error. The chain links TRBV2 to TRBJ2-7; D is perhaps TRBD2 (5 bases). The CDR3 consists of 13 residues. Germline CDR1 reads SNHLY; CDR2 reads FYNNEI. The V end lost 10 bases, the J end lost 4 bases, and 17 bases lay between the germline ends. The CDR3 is CAILQEARYEQYF. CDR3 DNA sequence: TGTGCCATTCTCCAGGAGGCGAGGTACGAGCAGTACTTC.

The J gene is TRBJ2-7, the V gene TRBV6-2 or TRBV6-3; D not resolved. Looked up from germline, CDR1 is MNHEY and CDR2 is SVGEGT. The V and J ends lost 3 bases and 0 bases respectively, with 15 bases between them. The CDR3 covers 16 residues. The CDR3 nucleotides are TGTGCCAGCAGTTATGGGATACTCAGCCCCTCCTACGAGCAGTACTTC. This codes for CASSYGILSPSYEQYF.

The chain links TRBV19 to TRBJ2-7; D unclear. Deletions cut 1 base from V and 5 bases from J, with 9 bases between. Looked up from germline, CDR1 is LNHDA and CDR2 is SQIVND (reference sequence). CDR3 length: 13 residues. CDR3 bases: TGTGCCAGTAGTATAGCCACTTCCAACGAGCAGTACTTC. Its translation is CASSIATSNEQYF.

The CDR3 region has the DNA TGCAGTGCTAGATTGGGAGTTGGCACCGGGGAGCTGTTTTTT. Its protein is CSARLGVGTGELFF. The chain employs TRBV20-1 and TRBJ2-2, with a possible D match to TRBD2 (5 bases). Deletions cut 2 bases from V and 4 bases from J, with 11 bases between. The germline V gene encodes CDR1 DFQATT and CDR2 SNEGSKA (reference sequence). The CDR3 has 14 amino acids.

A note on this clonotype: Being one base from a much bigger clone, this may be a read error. The CDR3 coding sequence is TGCGCCAGCAGCCAAGATCAAGGCGAGGGGGACTATGGCTACGCCTTC. Protein sequence: CASSQDQGEGDYGYAF. This chain links TRBV4-1 with TRBJ1-2; D perhaps matches TRBD1 (6 bases). This CDR3 spans 16 amino acids. Germline assignment: CDR1 MGHRA and CDR2 YSYEKL.

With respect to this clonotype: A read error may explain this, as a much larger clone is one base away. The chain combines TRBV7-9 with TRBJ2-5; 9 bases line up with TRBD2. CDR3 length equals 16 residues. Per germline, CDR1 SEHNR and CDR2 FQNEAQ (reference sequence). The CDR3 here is CAGSLGPSGAQETQYF. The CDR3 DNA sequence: TGTGCCGGCAGCTTAGGCCCTAGCGGGGCGCAAGAGACCCAGTACTTC. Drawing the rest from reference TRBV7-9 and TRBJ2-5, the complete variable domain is DTGVSQNPRHKITKRGQNVTFRCDPISEHNRLYWYRQTLGQGPEFLTYFQNEAQLEKSRLLSDRFSAERPKGSFSTLEIQRTEQGDSAMYLCAGSLGPSGAQETQYFGPGTRLLVL.

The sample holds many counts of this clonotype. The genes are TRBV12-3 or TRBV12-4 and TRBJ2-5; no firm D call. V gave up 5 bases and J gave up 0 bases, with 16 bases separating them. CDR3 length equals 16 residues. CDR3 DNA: TGTGCCAGCAGTCCTAGTGGGGTATTGTACCAAGAGACCCAGTACTTC. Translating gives CASSPSGVLYQETQYF.

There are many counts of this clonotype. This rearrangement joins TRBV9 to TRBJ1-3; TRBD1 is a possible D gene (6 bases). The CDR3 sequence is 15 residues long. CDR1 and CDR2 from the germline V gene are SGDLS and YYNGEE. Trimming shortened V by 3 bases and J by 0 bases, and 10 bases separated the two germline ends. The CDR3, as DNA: TGTGCCAGCAGCGCGGGGGACAACTCTGGAAACACCATATATTTT. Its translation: CASSAGDNSGNTIYF.

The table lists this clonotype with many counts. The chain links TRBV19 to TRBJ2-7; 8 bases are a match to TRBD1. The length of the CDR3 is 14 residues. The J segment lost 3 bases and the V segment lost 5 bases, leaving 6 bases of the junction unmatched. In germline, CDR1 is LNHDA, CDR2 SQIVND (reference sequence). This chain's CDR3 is CASSAGTGDYEQYF. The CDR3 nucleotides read TGTGCCAGTAGTGCCGGGACAGGCGACTACGAGCAGTACTTC.

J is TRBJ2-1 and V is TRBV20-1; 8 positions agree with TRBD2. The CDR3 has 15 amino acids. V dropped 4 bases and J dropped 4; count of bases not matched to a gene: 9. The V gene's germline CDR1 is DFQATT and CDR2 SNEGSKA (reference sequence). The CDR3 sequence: CSATSAGDGYNEQFF. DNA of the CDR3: TGCAGTGCTACATCAGCGGGAGATGGGTACAATGAGCAGTTCTTC.

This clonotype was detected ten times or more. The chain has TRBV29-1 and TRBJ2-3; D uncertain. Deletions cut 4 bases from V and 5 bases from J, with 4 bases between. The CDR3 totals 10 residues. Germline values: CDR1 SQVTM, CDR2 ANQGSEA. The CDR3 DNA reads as TGCAGCGTTGTTGTAGATACGCAGTATTTT. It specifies CSVVVDTQYF.

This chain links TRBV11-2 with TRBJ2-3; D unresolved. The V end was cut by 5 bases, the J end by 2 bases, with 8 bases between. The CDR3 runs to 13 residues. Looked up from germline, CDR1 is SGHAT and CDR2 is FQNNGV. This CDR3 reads CASSQGPTDTQYF. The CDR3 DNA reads TGTGCCAGCAGCCAAGGCCCCACAGATACGCAGTATTTT.

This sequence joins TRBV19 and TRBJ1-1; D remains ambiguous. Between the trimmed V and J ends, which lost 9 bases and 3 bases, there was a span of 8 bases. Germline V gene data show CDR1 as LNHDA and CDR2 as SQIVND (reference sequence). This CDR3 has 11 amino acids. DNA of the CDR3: TGTGCCAGCTACCAGTACACTGAAGCTTTCTTT. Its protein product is CASYQYTEAFF.

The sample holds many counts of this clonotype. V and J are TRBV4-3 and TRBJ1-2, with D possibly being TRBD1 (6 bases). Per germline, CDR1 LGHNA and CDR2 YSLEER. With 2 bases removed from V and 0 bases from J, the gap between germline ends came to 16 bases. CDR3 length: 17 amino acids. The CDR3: CASSQKIAGTPNYGYTF. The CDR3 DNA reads TGCGCCAGCAGCCAAAAGATAGCCGGGACACCTAACTATGGCTACACCTTC.

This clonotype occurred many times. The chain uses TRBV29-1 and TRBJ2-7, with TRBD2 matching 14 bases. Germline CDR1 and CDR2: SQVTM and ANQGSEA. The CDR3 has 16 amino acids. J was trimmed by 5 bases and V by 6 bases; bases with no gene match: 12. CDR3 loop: CSVAGTSGRPVHEQYF. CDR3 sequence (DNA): TGCAGCGTCGCCGGGACTAGCGGGAGACCGGTCCACGAGCAGTACTTC.

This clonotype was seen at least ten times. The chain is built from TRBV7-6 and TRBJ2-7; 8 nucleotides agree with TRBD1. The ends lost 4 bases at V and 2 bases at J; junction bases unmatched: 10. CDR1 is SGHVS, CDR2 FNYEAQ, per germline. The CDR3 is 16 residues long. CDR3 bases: TGTGCCAGCAGCTCTAGGGGGACAGGAATTCCCTACGAGCAGTACTTC. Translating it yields CASSSRGTGIPYEQYF.

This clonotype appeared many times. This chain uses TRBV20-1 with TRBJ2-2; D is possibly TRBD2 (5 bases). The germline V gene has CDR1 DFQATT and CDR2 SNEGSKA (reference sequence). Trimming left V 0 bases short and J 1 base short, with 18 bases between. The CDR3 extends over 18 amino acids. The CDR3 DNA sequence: TGCAGTGCTAGAGATCGGGGTAAACTCAGAATGAACACCGGGGAGCTGTTTTTT. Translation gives CSARDRGKLRMNTGELFF.

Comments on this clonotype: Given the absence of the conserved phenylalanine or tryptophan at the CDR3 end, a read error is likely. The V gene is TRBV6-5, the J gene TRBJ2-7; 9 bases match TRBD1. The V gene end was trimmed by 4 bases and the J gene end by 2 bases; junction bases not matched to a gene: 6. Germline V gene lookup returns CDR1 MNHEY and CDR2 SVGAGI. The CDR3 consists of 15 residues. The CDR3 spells CASSSGTGPTYEQYY. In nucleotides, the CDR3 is TGTGCCAGCAGTTCCGGGACAGGGCCCACCTACGAGCAGTACTAC.

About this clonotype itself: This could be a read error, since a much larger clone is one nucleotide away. CDR3 sequence (DNA): TGCGCCAGCAGCCCAACAGGGGAGGATGAAGCTTTCTTT. Protein product: CASSPTGEDEAFF. The rearrangement joins TRBV4-3 to TRBJ1-1, with 7 bases identical to TRBD1. Germline trimming cut 4 bases from V and 7 bases from J; bases unmatched to any gene: 6. Germline values: CDR1 LGHNA, CDR2 YSLEER. The CDR3 length is 13 residues.

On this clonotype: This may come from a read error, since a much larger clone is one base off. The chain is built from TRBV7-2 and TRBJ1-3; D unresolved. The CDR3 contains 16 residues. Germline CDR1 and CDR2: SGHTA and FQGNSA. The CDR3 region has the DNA TGTGCCAGCAGTGACACTCCCTTCTCACCCGGAAACACCGTATATTTT. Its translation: CASSDTPFSPGNTVYF.

CDR3 sequence: CASSQGPGGGGPSSTDTQYF. CDR3 coding DNA: TGCGCCAGCAGCCAAGGCCCCGGGGGCGGGGGGCCCTCTAGCACAGATACGCAGTATTTT. The rearrangement joins TRBV4-3 to TRBJ2-3; 8 bases are shared with TRBD2. In germline, CDR1 is LGHNA, CDR2 YSLEER. The CDR3 runs to 20 residues. The trim removed 1 base at V and 0 bases at J, leaving 15 bases unmatched.